These 12 T cell receptor beta chains originate from one sample sequenced in a study of blood T cell repertoires in COVID-19. Method: immunoSEQ multiplex PCR; TCRdb's copy keeps in-frame clones and lacks some. The data show roughly 200,000 clones, about 88% seen once. Sequencing input: peripheral blood. These receptors were collected from a man in his 60s with acute or convalescent COVID-19.

This clone turned up a few times. The rearrangement uses TRBV5-1 and TRBJ2-7, with 9 bases lining up with TRBD1. J lost 3 bases, V lost 6 bases, and 4 bases had no gene match. This CDR3 comprises 13 residues. From germline, CDR1 is SGHRS and CDR2 YFSETQ. CDR3 in amino acids: CASTTGGGYEQYF. Here the CDR3 DNA reads TGCGCCAGCACCACAGGGGGCGGCTACGAGCAGTACTTC.

V gene TRBV21-1 combines with J gene TRBJ2-5; TRBD2, the table's D call, lacks a check against the DNA. TRBV21-1 is classified as a pseudogene. The CDR3 has 18 residues. CDR3 amino acids: CARPIRASGGRRQETQYF. The CDR3 DNA follows: TGTGCCAGACCAATCCGAGCTAGCGGGGGGCGACGACAAGAGACCCAGTACTTC.

The genes are TRBV7-9 and TRBJ1-6, with D hard to call. Germline values: CDR1 SEHNR, CDR2 FQNEAQ (reference sequence). Deletions cut 1 base from V and 10 bases from J, with 11 bases between. The CDR3 is 14 residues long. The CDR3 DNA reads as TGTGCCAGCAGCTTAGAAGGCGGAATCTCACCCCTCCACTTT. Residues: CASSLEGGISPLHF.

The V and J genes are TRBV19 and TRBJ1-2, with 7 nucleotides matching TRBD1. The J segment lost 6 bases and the V segment lost 5 bases, leaving 15 bases of the junction unmatched. CDR1 and CDR2 from the germline V gene are LNHDA and SQIVND (reference sequence). This CDR3 region has 16 residues. The CDR3 protein is CASSPKGGVTRDGYTF. As DNA, the CDR3 is TGTGCCAGTAGTCCAAAAGGGGGCGTGACTCGGGATGGCTACACCTTC.

The chain is built from TRBV28 and TRBJ1-2, with TRBD1 as a possible D gene (5 bases). This CDR3 is 14 amino acids long. Trimming removed 10 bases at V and 4 bases at J, with 19 bases between. Germline CDR1 is MDHEN and CDR2 is SYDVKM. The CDR3 protein is CATRGNLLFYGYTF. In nucleotides, the CDR3 is TGTGCCACCCGGGGGAACCTTCTCTTCTATGGCTACACCTTC.

This clone has ten or more counts. V and J are TRBV21-1 and TRBJ2-7; no check of the table's D call, TRBD1, against the DNA was made. TRBV21-1 is deemed a pseudogene. This CDR3 has 18 residues. Written as DNA, the CDR3 is TGTGCCAGCACCCCTGGGGACAGGGTGGTCCGGCAAGACTACGAGCAGTACTTC. This encodes CASTPGDRVVRQDYEQYF.

Comments on this clone: Other DNA sequences in the same sample also yield this CDR3. The chain couples TRBV19 to TRBJ2-3; TRBD2 agrees at 10 bases. Germline trimming cut 3 bases from V and 3 bases from J; bases unmatched to any gene: 3. The CDR3 contains 15 residues. CDR1 and CDR2 (germline): LNHDA, SQIVND (reference sequence). In nucleotides, the CDR3 is TGTGCCAGTAGTATCCTGGGACTAGCGACAGATACGCAGTATTTT. Its protein is CASSILGLATDTQYF.

The V gene is TRBV7-9, the J gene TRBJ2-3; a weak D match, TRBD1 (7 bases). Germline V gene data show CDR1 as SEHNR and CDR2 as FQNEAQ (reference sequence). The length of the CDR3 is 16 residues. V was cut by 4 bases and J by 0 bases, with 14 bases left in between. CDR3 sequence reads: CASSSIQGTSTDTQYF. CDR3 DNA sequence: TGTGCCAGCAGCTCGATACAGGGGACTAGCACAGATACGCAGTATTTT.

DNA for the CDR3: TGTGCCAGCAGCTTCAGACCGGGACAGGCCTACGAGCAGTACTTC. As protein: CASSFRPGQAYEQYF. The rearrangement uses TRBV5-5 and TRBJ2-7, with 8 bases matching TRBD1. CDR1 is SGHKS, CDR2 YYEKEE, per germline (reference sequence). This CDR3 is built from 15 residues. The junction had 6 bases not matched to a gene; V was cut back by 2 bases and J by 2 bases.

V usage is TRBV19 and J usage is TRBJ2-5; possible D gene TRBD1, 6 bases. CDR3 length: 15 residues. Germline V CDR1 and CDR2: LNHDA, SQIVND (reference sequence). V dropped 7 bases and J dropped 1 base, with 16 bases sitting between them. In nucleotides, the CDR3 is TGTGCCAGTAATTTCGTGGGACACTTCCAAGAGACCCAGTACTTC. The encoded protein is CASNFVGHFQETQYF.

This clone was seen a few times. This rearrangement joins TRBV2 to TRBJ1-1; D possibly corresponds to TRBD1 (6 bases). The V and J ends lost 5 bases and 1 base respectively, with 20 bases between them. There are 17 residues in the CDR3. CDR1 and CDR2 (germline): SNHLY, FYNNEI. In nucleotides, the CDR3 is TGTGCCAGCAGTATGGGCCCTCAAACAGGGTCGAACACTGAAGCTTTCTTT. Its protein is CASSMGPQTGSNTEAFF.

The rearrangement uses TRBV18 and TRBJ1-1; 7 bases map to TRBD1. The CDR3 contains 13 residues. V trimming: 5 bases; J trimming: 8 bases; junction bases outside the gene matches: 8. Germline-derived CDR1 and CDR2 are KGHSH and LQKENI. Here the CDR3 reads CASSATGPREAFF. The DNA of the CDR3 is TGTGCCAGCTCAGCGACAGGGCCCAGGGAAGCTTTCTTT.